Listed here are 24 T cell receptor beta chains from one sample, sequenced in a study of T cells in Graves' hyperthyroidism and ophthalmopathy. The TCR beta CDR3 regions underwent amplification using RNA transcripts as the source. During a first-round RT-PCR of the TCR CDR3, the HTBI primer set was used. TCRdb re-derived calls from the multiplex PCR reads in MiXCR, one entry per CDR3 protein. The sample records nearly 750,000 distinct CDR3 sequences, about a third being singletons. What was sequenced was blood. The receptors come from a middle-aged woman with Graves' hyperthyroidism.

The chain employs TRBV7-2 and TRBJ2-2; TRBD2 aligns across 8 bases. The V segment lost 5 bases and the J segment 4 bases; nucleotides outside the gene matches: 9. Germline values: CDR1 SGHTA, CDR2 FQGNSA. The CDR3 is 16 residues long. The CDR3 DNA reads TGTGCCAGCAGCCCTTACTGGCGGGGGGTCACCGGGGAGCTGTTTTTT. Translating it yields CASSPYWRGVTGELFF.

This chain links TRBV12-3 or TRBV12-4 with TRBJ2-7; possible D gene TRBD1, 5 bases. The CDR3 is 16 amino acids. V was shortened by 6 bases and J by 4 bases, with 22 bases between the two germline ends. The CDR3 DNA sequence: TGTGCCAGCAGCCAAGGGGCCCCGGCTGTTAGGTACGAGCAGTACTTC. Translating gives CASSQGAPAVRYEQYF.

The rearrangement links TRBV7-8 to TRBJ1-2; D unclear. Trimming removed 1 base at V and 5 bases at J, with 8 bases between. Germline CDR1 SGHVS, CDR2 FQNEAQ. The CDR3 contains 13 residues. CDR3 nucleotides: TGTGCCAGCAGCTTAGAGACAAAATATGGCTACACCTTC. This gives the protein CASSLETKYGYTF.

This chain joins TRBV7-2 and TRBJ1-3; D gene uncertain. Trimming left V 5 bases short and J 0 bases short, with 11 bases between. Germline lookup yields CDR1 SGHTA and CDR2 FQGNSA. The CDR3 is 15 amino acids. In nucleotides, the CDR3 is TGTGCCAGCAGCCTCGGTCGGTACTCTGGAAACACCATATATTTT. Protein sequence: CASSLGRYSGNTIYF.

This clonotype appeared a few times. This rearrangement joins TRBV4-3 to TRBJ1-1; D not resolved. Deletions cut 1 base from V and 5 bases from J, with 14 bases between. Germline CDR1 LGHNA, CDR2 YSLEER. The CDR3 has 15 residues. CDR3 coding DNA: TGCGCCAGCAGCCAAGGCTACGAGACGCGGACTGAAGCTTTCTTT. Translated: CASSQGYETRTEAFF.

This chain uses TRBV27 with TRBJ1-5, with TRBD1 as a possible D gene (6 bases). The CDR3 spans 14 residues. The V end lost 9 bases, the J end lost 2 bases, and 14 bases lay between the germline ends. Germline V gene data show CDR1 as MNHEY and CDR2 as SMNVEV (reference sequence). The CDR3 sequence is CASRGVFGNQPQHF. CDR3 coding DNA: TGTGCCAGTAGGGGGGTCTTTGGCAATCAGCCCCAGCATTTT.

This clonotype was counted between two and nine times. The gene calls are TRBV7-9 and TRBJ1-1, with D tentatively TRBD1 (5 bases). V lost 5 bases and J lost 3, with 13 bases in between. The CDR3 consists of 14 residues. In germline, CDR1 is SEHNR, CDR2 FQNEAQ (reference sequence). The CDR3 protein is CASSTAGTYTEAFF. CDR3 sequence (DNA): TGTGCCAGCAGCACCGCCGGGACCTACACTGAAGCTTTCTTT. Based on the CDR3 plus reference TRBV7-9 and TRBJ1-1, the full variable domain is DTGVSQNPRHKITKRGQNVTFRCDPISEHNRLYWYRQTLGQGPEFLTYFQNEAQLEKSRLLSDRFSAERPKGSFSTLEIQRTEQGDSAMYLCASSTAGTYTEAFFGQGTRLTVV.

This clonotype has ten or more counts. This sequence joins TRBV20-1 and TRBJ1-1; TRBD1 agrees at 7 bases. This CDR3 has 13 residues. Germline CDR1 and CDR2: DFQATT and SNEGSKA (reference sequence). V dropped 3 bases and J dropped 4; count of bases not matched to a gene: 5. As DNA, the CDR3 is TGCAGTGCTAGCCGACAGGGTGTCACTGAAGCTTTCTTT. The encoded protein is CSASRQGVTEAFF.

The chain couples TRBV12-3 or TRBV12-4 to TRBJ1-6; D remains ambiguous. This CDR3 region has 17 residues. V was clipped by 5 bases and J by 0 bases, with 14 bases between them. The CDR3 coding sequence is TGTGCCAGCAGTCGGTCCCCAGATAGCTCCTATAATTCACCCCTCCACTTT. Its translation is CASSRSPDSSYNSPLHF.

This clonotype has only a few counts. The chain couples TRBV20-1 to TRBJ1-2; D is unclear. The CDR3 runs to 14 residues. The V end was cut by 3 bases, the J end by 4 bases, with 15 bases between. CDR1 is DFQATT, CDR2 SNEGSKA, per germline (reference sequence). In DNA form, the CDR3 reads TGCAGTGCTAGTGGCTCCCCCGCGGGCTATGGCTACACCTTC. Amino acid sequence: CSASGSPAGYGYTF.

As for this clonotype: Because it lacks the conserved phenylalanine or tryptophan at the end, this CDR3 is likely a read error. The limits of the CDR3 on the DNA are not certain, so only TCRdb's listed CDR3 is given. The V gene is TRBV29-1, the J gene TRBJ1-2. A total of 12 residues make up the CDR3, ends included. Germline loops: CDR1 SQVTM, CDR2 ANQGSEA. The CDR3 loop reads CGVWTENYGYTC.

The genes are TRBV15 and TRBJ2-3; 9 bases line up with TRBD2. Per germline, CDR1 LNHNV and CDR2 YYDKDF (reference sequence). With 10 bases clipped from V and 5 bases from J, the junction kept 16 bases outside the gene matches. The length of the CDR3 is 16 residues. The CDR3 region is CASSLMASGTGDTQYF. The CDR3 DNA reads TGTGCCAGCAGTCTTATGGCTAGCGGGACGGGAGATACGCAGTATTTT.

This clonotype was seen many times. The chain has TRBV12-3 or TRBV12-4 and TRBJ2-5; D is unresolved. The CDR3 spans 14 residues. V was shortened by 6 bases and J by 0 bases, with 11 bases between the two germline ends. The CDR3 here is CASSPGLYQETQYF. CDR3 in DNA: TGTGCCAGCAGCCCGGGCCTGTACCAAGAGACCCAGTACTTC.

This rearrangement joins TRBV2 to TRBJ1-5, with no clear D. CDR1 and CDR2 from the germline V gene are SNHLY and FYNNEI. Trimming removed 5 bases from V and 4 bases from J, with 9 bases in between. The CDR3 extends over 13 amino acids. The CDR3 nucleotides are TGTGCCAGCAGTTCCCGGTTAAATCAGCCCCAGCATTTT. The encoded protein is CASSSRLNQPQHF.

The V call is TRBV25-1, the J call TRBJ2-7; 8 nucleotides line up with TRBD2. J gave up 5 bases and V 2 bases, and 8 bases lay outside the gene matches. Per germline, CDR1 MGHDK and CDR2 SYGVNS. This CDR3 is 15 amino acids long. The CDR3 reads CASSEPGGGGDEQYF. The CDR3 DNA reads TGTGCCAGCAGTGAACCGGGGGGGGGAGGAGACGAGCAGTACTTC.

Ten or more counts support this clonotype. The genes are TRBV19 and TRBJ1-1; a weak D match, TRBD1 (5 bases). Germline assignment: CDR1 LNHDA and CDR2 SQIVND (reference sequence). The CDR3 loop spans 15 amino acids. V dropped 4 bases and J dropped 5 bases, with 17 bases sitting between them. CDR3: CASSTNEGRSTEAFF. Here the CDR3 DNA reads TGTGCCAGTAGTACCAATGAGGGACGCTCAACTGAAGCTTTCTTT.

This clonotype was seen a few times. V gene TRBV7-2 combines with J gene TRBJ1-3; a possible D gene is TRBD1 (5 bases). This CDR3 contains 13 residues. CDR1 is SGHTA and CDR2 is FQGNSA in the germline V gene. V was trimmed by 6 bases and J by 2 bases, leaving 8 bases between them. The CDR3: CASRKGAGNTIYF. DNA of the CDR3: TGTGCCAGCAGGAAAGGGGCTGGAAACACCATATATTTT.

This clonotype was observed a single time. This chain links TRBV7-2 with TRBJ1-1; maybe TRBD1 (5 bases). The CDR3 consists of 13 residues. Trimming stripped 4 bases from V and 6 bases from J, with 12 bases between. From germline, CDR1 is SGHTA and CDR2 FQGNSA. CDR3 nucleotides: TGTGCCAGCAGCTCCGGGGGGGGGGCTGAAGCTTTCTTT. It encodes CASSSGGGAEAFF. Complete variable domain (other parts from reference TRBV7-2 and TRBJ1-1): GAGVSQSPSNKVTEKGKDVELRCDPISGHTALYWYRQSLGQGLEFLIYFQGNSAPDKSGLPSDRFSAERTGGSVSTLTIQRTQQEDSAVYLCASSSGGGAEAFFGQGTRLTVV.

This clonotype was detected only a few times. The rearrangement joins TRBV10-3 to TRBJ2-3; 10 bases line up with TRBD2. Per germline, CDR1 ENHRY and CDR2 SYGVKD. The CDR3 is made up of 12 amino acids. V was pared by 10 bases and J by 6 bases, with 4 bases of the junction left unmatched. DNA for the CDR3: TGTGCCACCCAGACTAGCGGGGATACGCAGTATTTT. Translation gives CATQTSGDTQYF.

Concerning this clonotype: It may be a read error: a sequence one base away is much more abundant. The rearrangement joins TRBV19 to TRBJ1-3; a weak D match, TRBD1 (5 bases). The CDR3 sequence is 17 residues long. The germline V gene encodes CDR1 LNHDA and CDR2 SQIVND (reference sequence). The CDR3: CASSPGRIAISGSTIYF. The CDR3 bases are TGTGCCAGTAGTCCGGGGCGTATCGCCATCTCTGGAAGCACCATATATTTT.

For this clonotype: The conserved closing phenylalanine or tryptophan is absent in this CDR3, likely reflecting a read error. The gene calls are TRBV7-2 and TRBJ1-2; D possibly corresponds to TRBD1 (5 bases). Trimming stripped 6 bases from V and 4 bases from J, with 9 bases between. The germline CDR1 and CDR2 sequences are SGHTA and FQGNSA. CDR3 size: 12 residues. As DNA, the CDR3 is TGTGCCAGCAGTCTCGGGGGCTATGGCTACACCCTC. It specifies CASSLGGYGYTL.

In its sample, this clonotype was seen many times. V usage is TRBV10-3 and J usage is TRBJ2-5; D is unclear. This CDR3 is 12 amino acids long. Germline loops: CDR1 ENHRY, CDR2 SYGVKD. Trimming shortened V by 2 bases and J by 3 bases, and 4 bases separated the two germline ends. This chain's CDR3 is CAISEDEETQYF. CDR3 coding DNA: TGTGCCATCAGTGAGGACGAAGAGACCCAGTACTTC.

This chain joins TRBV20-1 and TRBJ2-7, with 10 bases matching TRBD2. The V gene end was trimmed by 1 base and the J gene end by 7 bases; junction bases not matched to a gene: 13. This CDR3 is built from 16 residues. Germline V gene sequence: CDR1 DFQATT, CDR2 SNEGSKA (reference sequence). Here the CDR3 reads CSARGGTSERGGEQYF. The CDR3 DNA follows: TGCAGTGCTAGAGGTGGGACTAGCGAGAGGGGGGGAGAGCAGTACTTC.

The chain is built from TRBV29-1 and TRBJ1-2; TRBD1 is a possible D gene (6 bases). The CDR3 consists of 12 residues. Per germline, CDR1 SQVTM and CDR2 ANQGSEA. V dropped 3 bases and J dropped 7 bases, with 12 bases sitting between them. The CDR3 region has the DNA TGCAGCGTTGACGACGGGGGGCTTGGCTACACCTTC. It codes for CSVDDGGLGYTF. Full variable domain (rest looked up from reference TRBV29-1 and TRBJ1-2): SAVISQKPSRDICQRGTSLTIQCQVDSQVTMMFWYRQQPGQSLTLIATANQGSEATYESGFVIDKFPISRPNLTFSTLTVSNMSPEDSSIYLCSVDDGGLGYTFGSGTRLTVV.